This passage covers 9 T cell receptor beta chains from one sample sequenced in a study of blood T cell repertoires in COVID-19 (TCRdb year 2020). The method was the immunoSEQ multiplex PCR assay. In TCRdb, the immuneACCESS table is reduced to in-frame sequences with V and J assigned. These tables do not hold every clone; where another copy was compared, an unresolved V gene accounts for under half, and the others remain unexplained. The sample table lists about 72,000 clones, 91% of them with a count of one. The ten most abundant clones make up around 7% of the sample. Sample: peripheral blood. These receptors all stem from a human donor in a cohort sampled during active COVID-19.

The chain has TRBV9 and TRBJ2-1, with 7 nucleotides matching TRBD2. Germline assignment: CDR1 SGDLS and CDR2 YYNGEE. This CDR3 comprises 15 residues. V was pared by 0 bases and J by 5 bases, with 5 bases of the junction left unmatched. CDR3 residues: CASSVGGTTHNEQFF. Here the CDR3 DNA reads TGTGCCAGCAGCGTAGGTGGGACTACCCACAATGAGCAGTTCTTC.

As DNA, the CDR3 is TGTGCCAGTAGTCTAACAGTCCAAGAGACCCAGTACTTC. This gives the protein CASSLTVQETQYF. J is TRBJ2-5 and V is TRBV19, with no clear D. The germline gives CDR1 LNHDA, CDR2 SQIVND (reference sequence). The V end lost 5 bases, the J end lost 1 base, and 8 bases lay between the germline ends. The CDR3 totals 13 residues.

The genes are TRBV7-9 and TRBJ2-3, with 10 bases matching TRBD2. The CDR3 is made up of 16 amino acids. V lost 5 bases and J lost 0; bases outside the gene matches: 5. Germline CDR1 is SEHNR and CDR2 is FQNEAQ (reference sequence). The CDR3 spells CASSVGLAESTDTQYF. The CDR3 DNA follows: TGTGCCAGCAGCGTAGGACTAGCGGAAAGCACAGATACGCAGTATTTT. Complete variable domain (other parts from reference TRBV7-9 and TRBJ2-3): DTGVSQNPRHKITKRGQNVTFRCDPISEHNRLYWYRQTLGQGPEFLTYFQNEAQLEKSRLLSDRFSAERPKGSFSTLEIQRTEQGDSAMYLCASSVGLAESTDTQYFGPGTRLTVL.

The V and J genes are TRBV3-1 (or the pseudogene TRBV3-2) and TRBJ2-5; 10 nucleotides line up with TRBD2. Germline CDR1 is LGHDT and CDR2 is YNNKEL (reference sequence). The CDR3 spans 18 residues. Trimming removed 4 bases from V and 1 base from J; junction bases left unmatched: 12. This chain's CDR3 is CASSRLDLAGDPQETQYF. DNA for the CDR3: TGTGCCAGCAGCCGCCTGGATCTAGCGGGGGACCCCCAAGAGACCCAGTACTTC.

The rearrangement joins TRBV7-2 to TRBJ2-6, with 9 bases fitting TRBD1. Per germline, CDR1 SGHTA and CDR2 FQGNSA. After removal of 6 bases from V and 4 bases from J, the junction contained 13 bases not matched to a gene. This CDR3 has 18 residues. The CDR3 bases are TGTGCCAGCAGTTCAGGCCCGGGACAGGGATTCGGGGCCAACGTCCTGACTTTC. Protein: CASSSGPGQGFGANVLTF.

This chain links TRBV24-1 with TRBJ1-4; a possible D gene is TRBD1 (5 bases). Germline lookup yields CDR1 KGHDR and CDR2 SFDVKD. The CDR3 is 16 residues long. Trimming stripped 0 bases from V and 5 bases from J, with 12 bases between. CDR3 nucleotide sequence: TGTGCCACCAGTGATTTGCATACGGGGGGGAATGAAAAACTGTTTTTT. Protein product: CATSDLHTGGNEKLFF.

CDR3 sequence: CASRLLDRRYRNTEAFF. The CDR3 DNA reads as TGTGCCAGTAGACTTTTGGACAGGAGATATCGGAACACTGAAGCTTTCTTT. The chain carries TRBV19 and TRBJ1-1; TRBD1 matches 7 bases. Germline V lookup: CDR1 LNHDA, CDR2 SQIVND (reference sequence). Trimming took 6 bases from V and 1 from J; bases not matched to a gene: 14. This CDR3 has 17 residues. Full variable domain (remainder filled in from reference TRBV19 and TRBJ1-1): DGGITQSPKYLFRKEGQNVTLSCEQNLNHDAMYWYRQDPGQGLRLIYYSQIVNDFQKGDIAEGYSVSREKKESFPLTVTSAQKNPTAFYLCASRLLDRRYRNTEAFFGQGTRLTVV.

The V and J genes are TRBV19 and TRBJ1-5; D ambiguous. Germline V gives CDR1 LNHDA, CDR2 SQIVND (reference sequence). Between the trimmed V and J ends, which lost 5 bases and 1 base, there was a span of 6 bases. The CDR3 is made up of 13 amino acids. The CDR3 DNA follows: TGTGCCAGTAGTTCCTTGAGCAATCAGCCCCAGCATTTT. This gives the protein CASSSLSNQPQHF.

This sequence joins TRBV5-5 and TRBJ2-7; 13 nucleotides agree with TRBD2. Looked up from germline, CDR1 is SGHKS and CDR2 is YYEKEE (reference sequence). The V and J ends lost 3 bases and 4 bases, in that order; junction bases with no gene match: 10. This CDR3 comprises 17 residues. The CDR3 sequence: CASSSRAGTSGIYEQYF. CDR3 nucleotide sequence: TGTGCCAGCAGCTCTAGGGCGGGGACTAGCGGGATATACGAGCAGTACTTC.